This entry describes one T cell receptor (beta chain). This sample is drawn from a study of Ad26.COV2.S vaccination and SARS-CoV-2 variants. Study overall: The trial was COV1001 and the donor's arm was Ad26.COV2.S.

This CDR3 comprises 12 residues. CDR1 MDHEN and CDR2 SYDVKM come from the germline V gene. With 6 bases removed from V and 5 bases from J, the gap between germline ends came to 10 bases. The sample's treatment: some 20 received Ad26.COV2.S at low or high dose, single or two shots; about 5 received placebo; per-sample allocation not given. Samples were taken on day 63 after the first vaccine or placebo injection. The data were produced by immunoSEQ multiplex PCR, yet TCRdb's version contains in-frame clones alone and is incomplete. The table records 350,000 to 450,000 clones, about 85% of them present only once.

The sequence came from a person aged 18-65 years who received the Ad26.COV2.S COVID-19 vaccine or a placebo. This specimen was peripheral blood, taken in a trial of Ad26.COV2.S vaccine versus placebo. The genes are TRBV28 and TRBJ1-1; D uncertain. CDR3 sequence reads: CASRSGGTEAFF. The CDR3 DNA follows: TGTGCCAGCAGGTCGGGTGGTACTGAAGCTTTCTTT.